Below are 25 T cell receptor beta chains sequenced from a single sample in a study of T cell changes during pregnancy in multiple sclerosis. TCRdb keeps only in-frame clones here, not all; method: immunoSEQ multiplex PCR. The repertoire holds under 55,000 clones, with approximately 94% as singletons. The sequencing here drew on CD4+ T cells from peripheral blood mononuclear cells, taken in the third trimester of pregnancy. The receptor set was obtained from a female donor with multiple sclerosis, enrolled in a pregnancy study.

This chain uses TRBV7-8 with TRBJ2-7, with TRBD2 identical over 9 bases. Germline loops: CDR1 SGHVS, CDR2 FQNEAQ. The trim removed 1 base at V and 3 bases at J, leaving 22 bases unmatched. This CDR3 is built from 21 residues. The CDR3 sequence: CASSLGYRAGGSVSQNYEQYF. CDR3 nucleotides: TGTGCCAGCAGCTTAGGTTATCGAGCGGGAGGTTCGGTTTCACAAAACTACGAGCAGTACTTC.

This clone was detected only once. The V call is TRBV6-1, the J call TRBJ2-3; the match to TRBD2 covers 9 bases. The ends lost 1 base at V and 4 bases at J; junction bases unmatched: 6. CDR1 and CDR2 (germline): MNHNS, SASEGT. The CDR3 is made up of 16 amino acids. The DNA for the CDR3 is TGTGCCAGCAGTGAAGTGGGCGGGGGGGCCGCAGATACGCAGTATTTT. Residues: CASSEVGGGAADTQYF.

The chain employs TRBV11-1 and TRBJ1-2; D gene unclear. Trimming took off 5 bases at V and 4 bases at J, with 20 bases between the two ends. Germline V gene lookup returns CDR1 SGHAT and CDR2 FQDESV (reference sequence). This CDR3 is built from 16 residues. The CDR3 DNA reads TGTGCCAGCAGCGGGAATTACCGGGATCAAACCTATGGCTACACCTTC. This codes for CASSGNYRDQTYGYTF.

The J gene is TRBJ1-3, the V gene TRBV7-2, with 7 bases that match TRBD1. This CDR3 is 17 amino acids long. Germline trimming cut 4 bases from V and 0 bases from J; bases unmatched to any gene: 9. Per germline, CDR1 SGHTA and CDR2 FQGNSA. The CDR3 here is CASSSIATGLSGNTIYF. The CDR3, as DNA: TGTGCCAGCAGCTCCATCGCGACAGGGCTCTCTGGAAACACCATATATTTT.

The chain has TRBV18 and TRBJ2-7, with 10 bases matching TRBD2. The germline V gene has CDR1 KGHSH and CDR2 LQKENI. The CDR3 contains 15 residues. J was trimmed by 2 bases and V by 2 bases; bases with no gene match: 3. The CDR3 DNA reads TGTGCCAGCTCACCAACTAGCGGGACTACCTACGAGCAGTACTTC. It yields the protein CASSPTSGTTYEQYF.

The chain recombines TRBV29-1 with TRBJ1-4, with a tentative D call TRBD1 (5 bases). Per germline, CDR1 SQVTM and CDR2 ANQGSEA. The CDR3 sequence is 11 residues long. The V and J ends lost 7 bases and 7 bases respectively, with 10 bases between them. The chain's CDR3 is CSGGTPEKLFF. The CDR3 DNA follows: TGCAGCGGTGGGACTCCTGAAAAACTGTTTTTT.

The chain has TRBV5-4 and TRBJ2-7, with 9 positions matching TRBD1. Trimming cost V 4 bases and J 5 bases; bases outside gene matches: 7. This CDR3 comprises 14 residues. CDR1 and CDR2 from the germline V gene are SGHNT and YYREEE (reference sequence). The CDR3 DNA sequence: TGTGCCAGCAGCGTAGGGACAGGGTCCCACGAGCAGTACTTC. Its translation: CASSVGTGSHEQYF.

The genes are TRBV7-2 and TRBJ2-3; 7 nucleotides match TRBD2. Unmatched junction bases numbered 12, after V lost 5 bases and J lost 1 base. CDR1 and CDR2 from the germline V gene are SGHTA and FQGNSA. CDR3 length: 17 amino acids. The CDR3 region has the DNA TGTGCCAGCAGCCCCTGGGCCTCTGCGGGAGGCACAGATACGCAGTATTTT. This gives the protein CASSPWASAGGTDTQYF.

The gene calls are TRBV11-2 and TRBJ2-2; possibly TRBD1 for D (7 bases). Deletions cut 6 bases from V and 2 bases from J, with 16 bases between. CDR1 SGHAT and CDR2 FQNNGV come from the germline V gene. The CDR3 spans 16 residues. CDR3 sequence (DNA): TGTGCCAGCAGACCCCAGGGGGGAATTAACACCGGGGAGCTGTTTTTT. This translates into CASRPQGGINTGELFF.

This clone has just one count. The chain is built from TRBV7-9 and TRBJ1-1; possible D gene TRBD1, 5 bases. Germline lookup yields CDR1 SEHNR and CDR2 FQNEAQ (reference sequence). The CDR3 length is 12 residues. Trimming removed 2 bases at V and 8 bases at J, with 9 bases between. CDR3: CASSLRQPEAFF. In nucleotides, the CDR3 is TGTGCCAGCAGCTTAAGACAGCCAGAAGCTTTCTTT.

The CDR3 reads CASSRSGQGQSGTQYF. The CDR3 DNA is TGTGCCAGCAGCAGATCCGGACAGGGTCAATCGGGGACCCAGTACTTC. The chain joins TRBV28 to TRBJ2-5; TRBD1 agrees at 8 bases. V was pared by 6 bases and J by 7 bases, with 16 bases of the junction left unmatched. The CDR3 has 16 residues. From germline, CDR1 is MDHEN and CDR2 SYDVKM.

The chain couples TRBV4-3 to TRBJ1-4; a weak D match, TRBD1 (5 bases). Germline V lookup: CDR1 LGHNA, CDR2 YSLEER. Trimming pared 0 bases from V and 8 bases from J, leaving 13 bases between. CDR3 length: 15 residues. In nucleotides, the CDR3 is TGCGCCAGCAGCCAAGATTCTTTCGGGGGGGAAAAACTGTTTTTT. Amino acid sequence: CASSQDSFGGEKLFF.

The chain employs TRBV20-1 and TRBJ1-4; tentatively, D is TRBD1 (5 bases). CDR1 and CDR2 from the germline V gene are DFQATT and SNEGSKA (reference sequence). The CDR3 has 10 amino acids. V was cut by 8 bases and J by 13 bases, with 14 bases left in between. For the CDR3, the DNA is TGCAGTCCCTTCGGACACGGACTGTTTTTT. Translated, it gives CSPFGHGLFF.

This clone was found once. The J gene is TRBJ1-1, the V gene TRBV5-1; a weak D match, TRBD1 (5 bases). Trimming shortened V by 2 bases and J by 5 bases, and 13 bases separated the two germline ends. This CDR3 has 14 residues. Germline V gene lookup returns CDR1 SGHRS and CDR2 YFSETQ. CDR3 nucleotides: TGCGCCAGCAGCTTTTCGCGGGGGAAAACTGAAGCTTTCTTT. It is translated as CASSFSRGKTEAFF.

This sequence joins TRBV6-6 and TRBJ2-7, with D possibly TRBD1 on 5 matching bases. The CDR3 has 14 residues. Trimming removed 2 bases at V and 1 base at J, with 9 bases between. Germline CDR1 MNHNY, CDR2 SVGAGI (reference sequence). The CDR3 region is CASSYPQESYEQYF. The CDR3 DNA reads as TGTGCCAGCAGTTACCCACAGGAGTCCTACGAGCAGTACTTC.

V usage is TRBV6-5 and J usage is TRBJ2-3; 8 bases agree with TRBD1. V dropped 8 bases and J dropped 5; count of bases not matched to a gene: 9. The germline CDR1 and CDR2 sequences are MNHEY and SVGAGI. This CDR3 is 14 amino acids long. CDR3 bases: TGTGCCAGCGCACTGGACAGGGTGTTAGATACGCAGTATTTT. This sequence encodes CASALDRVLDTQYF.

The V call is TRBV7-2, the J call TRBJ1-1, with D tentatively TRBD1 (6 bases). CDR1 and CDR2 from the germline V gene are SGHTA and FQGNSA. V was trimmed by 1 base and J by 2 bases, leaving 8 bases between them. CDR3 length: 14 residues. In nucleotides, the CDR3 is TGTGCCAGCAGCTTAGGGACAGCAAACACTGAAGCTTTCTTT. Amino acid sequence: CASSLGTANTEAFF. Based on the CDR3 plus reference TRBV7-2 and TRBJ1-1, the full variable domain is GAGVSQSPSNKVTEKGKDVELRCDPISGHTALYWYRQSLGQGLEFLIYFQGNSAPDKSGLPSDRFSAERTGGSVSTLTIQRTQQEDSAVYLCASSLGTANTEAFFGQGTRLTVV.

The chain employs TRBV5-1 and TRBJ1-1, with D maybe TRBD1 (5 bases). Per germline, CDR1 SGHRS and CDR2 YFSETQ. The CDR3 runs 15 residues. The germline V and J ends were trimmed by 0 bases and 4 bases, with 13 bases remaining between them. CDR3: CASSLGAGQATEAFF. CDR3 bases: TGCGCCAGCAGCTTGGGTGCAGGGCAGGCCACTGAAGCTTTCTTT.

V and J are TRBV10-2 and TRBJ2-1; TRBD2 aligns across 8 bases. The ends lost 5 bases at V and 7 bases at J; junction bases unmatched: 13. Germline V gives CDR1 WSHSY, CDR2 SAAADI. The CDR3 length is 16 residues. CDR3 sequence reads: CASSPSGGGSQNEQFF. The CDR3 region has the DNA TGCGCCAGCAGTCCAAGTGGCGGGGGGTCGCAGAATGAGCAGTTCTTC.

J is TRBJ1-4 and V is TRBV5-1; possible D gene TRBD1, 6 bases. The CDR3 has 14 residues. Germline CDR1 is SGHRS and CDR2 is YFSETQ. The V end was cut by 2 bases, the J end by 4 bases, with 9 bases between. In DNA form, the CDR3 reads TGCGCCAGCAGCTTTACAGGGTTTAATGAAAAACTGTTTTTT. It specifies CASSFTGFNEKLFF. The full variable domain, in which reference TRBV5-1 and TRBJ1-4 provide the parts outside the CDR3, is KAGVTQTPRYLIKTRGQQVTLSCSPISGHRSVSWYQQTPGQGLQFLFEYFSETQRNKGNFPGRFSGRQFSNSRSEMNVSTLELGDSALYLCASSFTGFNEKLFFGSGTQLSVL.

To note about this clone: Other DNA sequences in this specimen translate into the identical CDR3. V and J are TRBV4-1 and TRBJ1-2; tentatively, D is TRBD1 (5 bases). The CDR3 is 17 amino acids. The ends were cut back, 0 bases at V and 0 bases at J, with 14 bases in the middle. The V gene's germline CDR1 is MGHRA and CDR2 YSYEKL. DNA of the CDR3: TGCGCCAGCAGCCAAGATTGGGGCAGGGTAGCTAACTATGGCTACACCTTC. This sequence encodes CASSQDWGRVANYGYTF.

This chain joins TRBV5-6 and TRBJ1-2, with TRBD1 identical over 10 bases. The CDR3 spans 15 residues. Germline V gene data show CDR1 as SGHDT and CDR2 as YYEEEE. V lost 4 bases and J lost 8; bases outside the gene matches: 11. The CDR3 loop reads CASSPPGTGVGGYTF. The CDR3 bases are TGTGCCAGCAGCCCTCCTGGGACAGGGGTGGGCGGCTACACCTTC.

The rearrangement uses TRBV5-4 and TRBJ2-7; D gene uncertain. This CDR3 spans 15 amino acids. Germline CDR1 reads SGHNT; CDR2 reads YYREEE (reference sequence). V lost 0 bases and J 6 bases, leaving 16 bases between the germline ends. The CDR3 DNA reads TGTGCCAGCAGCTTGGCCACCGTTTCAAGTAGCGAGCAGTACTTC. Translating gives CASSLATVSSSEQYF.

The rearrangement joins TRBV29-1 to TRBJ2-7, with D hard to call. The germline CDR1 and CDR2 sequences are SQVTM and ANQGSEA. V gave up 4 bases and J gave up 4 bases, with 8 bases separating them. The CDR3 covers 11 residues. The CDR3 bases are TGCAGCGTTGGAAGCCCGTACGAGCAGTACTTC. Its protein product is CSVGSPYEQYF.

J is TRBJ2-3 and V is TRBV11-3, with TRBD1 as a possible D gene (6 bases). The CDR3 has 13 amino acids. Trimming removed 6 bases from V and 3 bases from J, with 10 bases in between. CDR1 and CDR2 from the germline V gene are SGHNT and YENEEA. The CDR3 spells CASSGRGTDTQYF. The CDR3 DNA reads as TGTGCCAGCAGTGGCAGGGGAACAGATACGCAGTATTTT.